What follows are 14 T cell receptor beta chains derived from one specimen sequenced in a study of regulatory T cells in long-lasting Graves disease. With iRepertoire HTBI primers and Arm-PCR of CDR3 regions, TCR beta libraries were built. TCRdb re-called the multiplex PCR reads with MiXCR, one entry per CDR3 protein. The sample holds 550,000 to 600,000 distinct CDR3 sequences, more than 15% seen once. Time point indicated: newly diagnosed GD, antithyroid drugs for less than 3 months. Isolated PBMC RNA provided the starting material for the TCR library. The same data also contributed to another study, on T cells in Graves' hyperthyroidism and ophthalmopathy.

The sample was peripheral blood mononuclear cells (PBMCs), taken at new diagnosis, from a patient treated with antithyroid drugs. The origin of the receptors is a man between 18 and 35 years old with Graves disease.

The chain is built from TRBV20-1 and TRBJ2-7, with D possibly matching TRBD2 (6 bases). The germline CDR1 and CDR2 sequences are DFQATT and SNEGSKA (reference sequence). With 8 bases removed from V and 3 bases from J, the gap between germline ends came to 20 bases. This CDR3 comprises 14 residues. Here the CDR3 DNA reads TGCAGTACGTTGTCCGGGACTGCGCTCTACGAGCAGTACTTC. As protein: CSTLSGTALYEQYF.

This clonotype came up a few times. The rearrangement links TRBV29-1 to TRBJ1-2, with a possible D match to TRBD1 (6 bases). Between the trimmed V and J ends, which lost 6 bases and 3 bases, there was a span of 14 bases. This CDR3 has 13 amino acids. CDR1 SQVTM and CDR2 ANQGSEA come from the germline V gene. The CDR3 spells CSVTRGSDYGYTF. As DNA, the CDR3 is TGCAGCGTGACCAGGGGAAGCGACTATGGCTACACCTTC.

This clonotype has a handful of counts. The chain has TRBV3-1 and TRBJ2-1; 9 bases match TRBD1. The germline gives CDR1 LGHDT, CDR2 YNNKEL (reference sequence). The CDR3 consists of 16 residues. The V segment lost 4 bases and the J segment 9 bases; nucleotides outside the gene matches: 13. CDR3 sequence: CASSLAGQGRLVEQFF. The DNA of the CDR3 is TGTGCCAGCAGCCTGGCGGGACAGGGACGCTTGGTTGAGCAGTTCTTC.

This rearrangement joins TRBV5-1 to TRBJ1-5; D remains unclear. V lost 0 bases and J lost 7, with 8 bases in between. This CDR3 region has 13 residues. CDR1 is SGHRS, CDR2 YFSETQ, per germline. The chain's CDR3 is CASSLVAGQPQHF. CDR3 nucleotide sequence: TGCGCCAGCAGCTTGGTTGCGGGCCAGCCCCAGCATTTT.

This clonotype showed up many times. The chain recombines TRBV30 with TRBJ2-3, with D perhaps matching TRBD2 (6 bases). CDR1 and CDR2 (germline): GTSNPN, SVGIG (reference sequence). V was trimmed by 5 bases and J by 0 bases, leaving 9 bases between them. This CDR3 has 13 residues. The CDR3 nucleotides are TGTGCCTGGTGGAGCGGGAGCACAGATACGCAGTATTTT. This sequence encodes CAWWSGSTDTQYF.

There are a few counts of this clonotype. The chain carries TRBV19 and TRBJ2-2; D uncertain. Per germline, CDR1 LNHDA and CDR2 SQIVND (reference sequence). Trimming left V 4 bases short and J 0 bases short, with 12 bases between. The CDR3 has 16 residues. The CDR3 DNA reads TGTGCCAGTAGTAGTTCTCCGGGTACGAACACCGGGGAGCTGTTTTTT. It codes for CASSSSPGTNTGELFF.

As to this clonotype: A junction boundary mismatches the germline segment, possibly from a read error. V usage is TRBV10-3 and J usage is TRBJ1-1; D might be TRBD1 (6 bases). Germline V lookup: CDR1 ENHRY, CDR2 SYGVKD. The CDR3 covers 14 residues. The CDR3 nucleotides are TGTGCCATCAGTGAGATCGGGGGCAACACTGGAGCTTTCTTT. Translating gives CAISEIGGNTGAFF.

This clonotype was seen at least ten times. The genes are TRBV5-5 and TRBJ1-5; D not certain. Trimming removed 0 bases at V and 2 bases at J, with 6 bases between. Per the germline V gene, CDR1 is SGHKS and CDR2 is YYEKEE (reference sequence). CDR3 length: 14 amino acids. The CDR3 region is CASSLVMGNQPQHF. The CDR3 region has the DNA TGTGCCAGCAGCTTGGTTATGGGCAATCAGCCCCAGCATTTT. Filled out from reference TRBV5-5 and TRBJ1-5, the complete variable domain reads DAGVTQSPTHLIKTRGQQVTLRCSPISGHKSVSWYQQVLGQGPQFIFQYYEKEERGRGNFPDRFSARQFPNYSSELNVNALLLGDSALYLCASSLVMGNQPQHFGDGTRLSIL.

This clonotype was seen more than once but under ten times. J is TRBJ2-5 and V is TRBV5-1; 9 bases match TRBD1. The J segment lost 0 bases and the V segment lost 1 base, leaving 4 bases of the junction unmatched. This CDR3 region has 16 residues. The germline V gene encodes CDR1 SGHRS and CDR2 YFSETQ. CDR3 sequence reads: CASSLTGQGYQETQYF. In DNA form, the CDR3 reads TGCGCCAGCAGCTTGACAGGACAGGGGTACCAAGAGACCCAGTACTTC. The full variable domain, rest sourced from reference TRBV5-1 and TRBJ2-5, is KAGVTQTPRYLIKTRGQQVTLSCSPISGHRSVSWYQQTPGQGLQFLFEYFSETQRNKGNFPGRFSGRQFSNSRSEMNVSTLELGDSALYLCASSLTGQGYQETQYFGPGTRLLVL.

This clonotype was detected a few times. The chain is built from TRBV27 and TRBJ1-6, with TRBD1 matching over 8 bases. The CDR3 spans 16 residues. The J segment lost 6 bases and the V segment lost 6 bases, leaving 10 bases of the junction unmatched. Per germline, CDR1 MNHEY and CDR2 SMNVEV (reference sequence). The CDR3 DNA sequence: TGTGCCAGCAGCCAGACCGGGACAGGCGGTAATTCACCCCTCCACTTT. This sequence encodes CASSQTGTGGNSPLHF.

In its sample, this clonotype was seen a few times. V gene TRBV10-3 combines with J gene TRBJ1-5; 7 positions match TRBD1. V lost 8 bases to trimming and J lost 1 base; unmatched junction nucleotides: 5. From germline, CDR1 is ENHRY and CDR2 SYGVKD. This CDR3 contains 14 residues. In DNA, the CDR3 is TGTGCCATCGGACAGGTCCTCAGCAATCAGCCCCAGCATTTT. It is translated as CAIGQVLSNQPQHF.

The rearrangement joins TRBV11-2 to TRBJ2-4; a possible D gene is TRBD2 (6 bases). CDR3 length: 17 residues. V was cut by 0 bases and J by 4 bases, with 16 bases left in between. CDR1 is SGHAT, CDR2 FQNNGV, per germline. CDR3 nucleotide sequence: TGTGCCAGCAGCTTAGATCCCCGTAGGGACTCTAAAAACATTCAGTACTTC. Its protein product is CASSLDPRRDSKNIQYF.

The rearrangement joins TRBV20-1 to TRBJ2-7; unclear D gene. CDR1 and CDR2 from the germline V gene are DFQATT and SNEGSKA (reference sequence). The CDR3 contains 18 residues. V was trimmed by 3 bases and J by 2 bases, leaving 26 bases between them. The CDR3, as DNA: TGCAGTGCTAGTGGGGATTACTTAAGACCTTCACCCCCCTACGAGCAGTACTTC. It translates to CSASGDYLRPSPPYEQYF.

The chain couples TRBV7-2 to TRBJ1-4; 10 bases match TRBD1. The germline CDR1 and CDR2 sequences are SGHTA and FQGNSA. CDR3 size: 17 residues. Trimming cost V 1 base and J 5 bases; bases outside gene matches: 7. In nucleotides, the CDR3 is TGTGCCAGCAGCTTAGGGGACAGGGGATTAGAAAATGAAAAACTGTTTTTT. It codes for CASSLGDRGLENEKLFF.